The present T cell receptor beta chain was sequenced within a study of CD8+ T cells in alopecia areata (dated by TCRdb to between 2018 and 2020). Broadly, across the study: Treated patients were enrolled in an open-label pilot trial of oral tofacitinib at 5 to 10 mg twice daily for moderate-to-severe alopecia areata. Patients stayed on tofacitinib for 6 to 18 months and then had 6 months of follow-up off drug so that delayed response and recurrence could be assessed. In both human patients and the C3H/HeJ mouse model, the study applied high-throughput TCRbeta sequencing to look at T cell clonal expansion in alopecia areata. Scalp tissue and sorted CD4+ and CD8+ peripheral blood T cells from patchy and totalis/universalis alopecia areata patients and from healthy controls were covered by human TCRbeta sequencing. Biopsies were taken from tofacitinib-treated patients at baseline and again at 4 and 24 weeks into treatment, and several of those patients also had a later scalp biopsy. Clonality in the scalp was compared among normal scalp (n=4), patchy alopecia areata scalp (n=8), and alopecia totalis/universalis scalp (n=8). RNA was extracted with the PAXgene miRNA kit for fixed scalp, the miRNeasy kit for PBMCs, and the RNeasy kit for mouse skin. immunoSEQ multiplex PCR using 35 Vbeta forward primers and 13 Jbeta reverse primers was used to amplify TCRbeta CDR3 regions.

The trim is 5 bases for V and 4 bases for J, with a gap of 19 bases between the germline ends. The CDR3 measures 16 amino acids from cysteine to phenylalanine. Just the 48-base CDR3 DNA is kept, in frame starting at base 1. The germline V gene yields SGHAT for CDR1 and FQNNGV for CDR2. The library was generated by the immunoSEQ multiplex PCR assay. RNA was extracted from all samples and reverse transcribed into cDNA as template for TCR sequencing. First-strand cDNA was synthesized with SuperScript III using a 2:1 mix of oligo-dT and random hexamers. Amplification bias was assessed with a synthetic immune receptor repertoire, and residual bias was removed computationally. In the source study's methods: Raw reads were preprocessed to remove errors, and CDR3 was defined according to IMGT conventions as the region from the conserved cysteine to phenylalanine. Clonality was calculated as 1 minus Shannon entropy normalized by log2 of the number of productive unique TCRs. Scalp TCRbeta sequences were cross-referenced with sorted blood CD4 and CD8 repertoires so that the CD4 or CD8 identity of scalp clones could be inferred. Drawn from immuneACCESS, this table holds only the in-frame rearrangements with V and J called that TCRdb kept. Clones are partly lost; checked studies trace under half to an unresolved V gene and leave the rest unexplained. V, J and clone size derive from that table, while D and trimming were established from the DNA sequence. This sample has over 15,000 clones in its table, and 50% to 75% of those were observed once. Of the sample, around 12% falls within the top ten clones.

Overall study outcomes, separate from this receptor: TCR sequences shared between patients were less clear than in mice, possibly partly because of HLA diversity in the patient population. Resident alphabeta T cells in normal human skin are also sequenced, complicating scalp TCR repertoire analysis, unlike mouse skin dominated by gammadelta T cells. Compared with normal scalp, lesional scalp had higher clonality and more expanded CD8+ clones, particularly in alopecia totalis/universalis, a pattern that suggests antigenic drive.

Lesional scalp punch biopsies and peripheral blood were collected from alopecia areata patients. Human scalp biopsies went straight into PAXgene tissue containers for immediate fixation. As regards this clone: Its binding antigen is unknown. No per-base quality is available; no much larger clone lies one base away.

This receptor chain uses TRBV11-2 and TRBJ2-3; the best D guess is TRBD2, with 5 bases matching. The origin of this receptor is a human donor with alopecia areata. Sample: skin. This receptor carries the CDR3 CASSPSGSFKSDTQYF. In nucleotides, the sequence is TGTGCCAGCAGCCCATCGGGGAGTTTTAAATCAGATACGCAGTATTTT.